This T cell receptor (beta chain) was found in a study of T cells in localized non-small cell lung cancer. Each adjacent lung sample was taken at least 2 cm from the tumor margin and was free of atypia. This clone is a singleton in its sample. V trimming: 2 bases; J trimming: 7 bases; junction bases outside the gene matches: 7. Germline-derived CDR1 and CDR2 are GTSNPN and SVGIG (reference sequence). The CDR3 loop spans 15 amino acids. Data came from immunoSEQ multiplex PCR; TCRdb stores just in-frame clones and leaves some out. The table lists around 1,800 clones, approximately 25% of them singletons.

The TCR was taken from a male donor at least 60 years old with stage II squamous cell lung carcinoma. The sequenced sample was normal lung tissue next to the tumor, obtained before any cancer treatment. The chain uses TRBV30 and TRBJ2-1, with 11 bases lining up with TRBD2. DNA of the CDR3: TGTGCCTGGAGTAAAACTAGCGGGAGTAGGAATGAGCAGTTCTTC. This sequence encodes CAWSKTSGSRNEQFF.